This TCR beta chain emerged from a study of metastatic and nonmetastatic thyroid tumors. Across the whole study: Where malignant and benign thyroid patients were concerned, repertoires were compared across blood and tumor or nodule tissue. Study-wide results and caveats: Significantly greater TCR beta diversity was reportedly found in malignant thyroid tumors than in benign nodules (in blood and tumor).

Treatment of any kind had been given to no patient before thyroid surgery. For this clone: Its antigen remains unidentified. Relative to the germline gene, one junction end is altered; a read error may explain this.

Per the authors' pipeline: CDR3 differences across clinicopathological groups were used to build a distant-metastasis classifier for papillary thyroid cancer. Via MiXCR, TCRdb re-called the PCR reads. The V and J calls and clone size come from TCRdb's table, not from the authors' own analysis. The sample records tens of thousands of clones, roughly 15% being singletons. The TCR comes from a female donor with papillary thyroid cancer or a benign thyroid nodule (not recorded which). Some clones in this sample may be carry-over from other donors' samples. Input material: blood.

The CDR3 here is CIVDGVVHEAFF. CDR3 bases: TGCATCGTTGACGGGGTCGTCCATGAAGCTTTCTTT. The V and J genes are TRBV29-1 and TRBJ1-1; D uncertain. The CDR3 covers 12 residues. Germline V gene data show CDR1 as SQVTM and CDR2 as ANQGSEA.